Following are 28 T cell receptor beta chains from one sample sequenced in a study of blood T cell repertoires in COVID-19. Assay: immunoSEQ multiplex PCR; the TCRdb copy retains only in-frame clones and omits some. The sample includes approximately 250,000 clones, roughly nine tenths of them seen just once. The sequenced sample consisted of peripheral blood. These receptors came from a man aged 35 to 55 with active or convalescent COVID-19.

DNA for the CDR3: TGCAGCGTTGATGCAGGGGGAGATACGCAGTATTTT. It translates to CSVDAGGDTQYF. The chain employs TRBV29-1 and TRBJ2-3; 7 bases fit TRBD1. From germline, CDR1 is SQVTM and CDR2 ANQGSEA. CDR3 length: 12 amino acids. V lost 3 bases and J lost 5; bases outside the gene matches: 2.

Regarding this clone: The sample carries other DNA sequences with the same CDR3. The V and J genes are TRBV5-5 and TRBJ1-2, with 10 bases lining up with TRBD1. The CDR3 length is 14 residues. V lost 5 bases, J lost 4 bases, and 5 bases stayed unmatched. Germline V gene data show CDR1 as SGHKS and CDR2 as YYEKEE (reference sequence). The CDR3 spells CASSLRDRGYGYTF. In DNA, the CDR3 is TGTGCCAGCAGTCTTAGGGACAGGGGCTATGGCTACACCTTC.

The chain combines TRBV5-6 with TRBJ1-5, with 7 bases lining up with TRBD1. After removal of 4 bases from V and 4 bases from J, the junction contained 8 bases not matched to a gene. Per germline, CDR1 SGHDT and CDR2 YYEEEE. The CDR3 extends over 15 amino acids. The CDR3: CASSPDRVWNQPQHF. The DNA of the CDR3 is TGTGCCAGCAGCCCCGACAGGGTATGGAATCAGCCCCAGCATTTT. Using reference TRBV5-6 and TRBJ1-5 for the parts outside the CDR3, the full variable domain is DAGVTQSPTHLIKTRGQQVTLRCSPKSGHDTVSWYQQALGQGPQFIFQYYEEEERQRGNFPDRFSGHQFPNYSSELNVNALLLGDSALYLCASSPDRVWNQPQHFGDGTRLSIL.

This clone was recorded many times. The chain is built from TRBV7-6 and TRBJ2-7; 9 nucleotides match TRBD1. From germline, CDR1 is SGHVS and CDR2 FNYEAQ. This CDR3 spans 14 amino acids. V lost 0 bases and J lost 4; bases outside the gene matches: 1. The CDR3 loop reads CASSLAGQGYEQYF. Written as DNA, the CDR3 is TGTGCCAGCAGCTTAGCGGGACAGGGATACGAGCAGTACTTC.

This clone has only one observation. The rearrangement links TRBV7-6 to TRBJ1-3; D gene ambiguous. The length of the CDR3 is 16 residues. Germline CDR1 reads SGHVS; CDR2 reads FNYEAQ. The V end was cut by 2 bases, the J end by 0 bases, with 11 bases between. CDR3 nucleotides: TGTGCCAGCAGCTTACTTCCCGGGTTCTCTGGAAACACCATATATTTT. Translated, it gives CASSLLPGFSGNTIYF.

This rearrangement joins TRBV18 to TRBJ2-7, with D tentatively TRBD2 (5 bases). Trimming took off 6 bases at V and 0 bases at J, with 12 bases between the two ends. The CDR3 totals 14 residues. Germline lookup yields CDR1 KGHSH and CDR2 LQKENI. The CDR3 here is CASSQTGSSYEQYF. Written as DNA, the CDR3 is TGTGCCAGCTCCCAAACGGGGAGCTCCTACGAGCAGTACTTC.

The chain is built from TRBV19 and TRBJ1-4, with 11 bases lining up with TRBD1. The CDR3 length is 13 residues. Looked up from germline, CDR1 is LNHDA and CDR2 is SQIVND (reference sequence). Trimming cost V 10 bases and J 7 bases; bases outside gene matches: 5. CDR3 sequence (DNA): TGTGCCACTAAGGGACAGGGGGTTGAAAAACTGTTTTTT. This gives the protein CATKGQGVEKLFF.

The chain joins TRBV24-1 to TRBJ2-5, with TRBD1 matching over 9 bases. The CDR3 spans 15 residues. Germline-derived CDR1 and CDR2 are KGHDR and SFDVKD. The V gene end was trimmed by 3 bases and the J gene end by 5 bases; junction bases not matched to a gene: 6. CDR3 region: CATSDRGQGRETQYF. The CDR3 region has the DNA TGTGCCACCAGTGATCGGGGACAGGGCCGGGAGACCCAGTACTTC.

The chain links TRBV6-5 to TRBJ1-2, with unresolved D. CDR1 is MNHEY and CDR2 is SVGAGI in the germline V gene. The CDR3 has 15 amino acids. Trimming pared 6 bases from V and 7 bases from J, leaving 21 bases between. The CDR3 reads CASRNPTVPARGYTF. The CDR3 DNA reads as TGTGCCAGCAGGAACCCTACAGTGCCCGCCCGTGGCTACACCTTC.

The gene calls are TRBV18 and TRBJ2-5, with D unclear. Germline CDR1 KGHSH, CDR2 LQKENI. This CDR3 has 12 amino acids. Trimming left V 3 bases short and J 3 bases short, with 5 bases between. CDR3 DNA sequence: TGTGCCAGCTCACCTATAGAAGAGACCCAGTACTTC. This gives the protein CASSPIEETQYF. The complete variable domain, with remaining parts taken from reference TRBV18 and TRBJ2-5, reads NAGVMQNPRHLVRRRGQEARLRCSPMKGHSHVYWYRQLPEEGLKFMVYLQKENIIDESGMPKERFSAEFPKEGPSILRIQQVVRGDSAAYFCASSPIEETQYFGPGTRLLVL.

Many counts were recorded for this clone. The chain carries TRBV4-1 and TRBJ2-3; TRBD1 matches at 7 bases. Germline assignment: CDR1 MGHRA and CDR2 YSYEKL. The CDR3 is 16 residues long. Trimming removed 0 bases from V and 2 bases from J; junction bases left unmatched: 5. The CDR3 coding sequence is TGCGCCAGCAGCCAAGATGGGACAGTCCTCACAGATACGCAGTATTTT. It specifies CASSQDGTVLTDTQYF.

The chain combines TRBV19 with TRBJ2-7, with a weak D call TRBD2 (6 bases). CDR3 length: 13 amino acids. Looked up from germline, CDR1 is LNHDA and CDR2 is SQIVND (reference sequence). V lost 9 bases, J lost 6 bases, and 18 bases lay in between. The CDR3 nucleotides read TGTGCCAGCGCTATGGGGGGAGCTGTCGAGCAGTACTTC. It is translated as CASAMGGAVEQYF.

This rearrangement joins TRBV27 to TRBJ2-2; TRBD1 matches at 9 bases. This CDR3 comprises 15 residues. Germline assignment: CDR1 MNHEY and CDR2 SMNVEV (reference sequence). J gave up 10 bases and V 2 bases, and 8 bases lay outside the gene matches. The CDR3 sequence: CASSLEGQGFAELFF. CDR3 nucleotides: TGTGCCAGCAGTTTAGAAGGACAGGGGTTCGCGGAGCTGTTTTTT.

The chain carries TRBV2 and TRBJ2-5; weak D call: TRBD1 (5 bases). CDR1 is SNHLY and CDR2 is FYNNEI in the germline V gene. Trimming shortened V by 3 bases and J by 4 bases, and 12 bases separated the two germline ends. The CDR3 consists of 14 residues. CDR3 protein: CASSDPSRGETQYF. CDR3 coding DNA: TGTGCCAGCAGTGACCCTAGTAGGGGAGAGACCCAGTACTTC.

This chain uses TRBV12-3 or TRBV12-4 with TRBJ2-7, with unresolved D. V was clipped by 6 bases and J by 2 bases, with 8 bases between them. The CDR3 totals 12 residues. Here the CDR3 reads CASRRQAYEQYF. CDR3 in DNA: TGTGCCAGCAGACGACAAGCCTACGAGCAGTACTTC.

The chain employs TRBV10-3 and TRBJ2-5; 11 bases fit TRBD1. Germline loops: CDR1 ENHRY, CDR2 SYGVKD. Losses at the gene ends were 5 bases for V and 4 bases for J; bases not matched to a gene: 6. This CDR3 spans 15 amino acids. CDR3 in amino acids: CAISSGTGGGETQYF. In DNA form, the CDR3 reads TGTGCCATCAGTTCGGGGACAGGGGGTGGAGAGACCCAGTACTTC.

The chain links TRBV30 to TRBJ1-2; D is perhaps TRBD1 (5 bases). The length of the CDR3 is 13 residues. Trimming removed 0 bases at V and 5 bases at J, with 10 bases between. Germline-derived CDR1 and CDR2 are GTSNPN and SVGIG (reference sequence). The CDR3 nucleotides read TGTGCCTGGAGTGTAAATAGGGGTTATGGCTACACCTTC. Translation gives CAWSVNRGYGYTF.

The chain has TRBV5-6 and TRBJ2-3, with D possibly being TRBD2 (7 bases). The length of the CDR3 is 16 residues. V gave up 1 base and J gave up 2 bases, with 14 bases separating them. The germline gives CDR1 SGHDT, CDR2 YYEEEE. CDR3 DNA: TGTGCCAGCAGCTTGCGGGGAGGGGGTAACACAGATACGCAGTATTTT. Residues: CASSLRGGGNTDTQYF.

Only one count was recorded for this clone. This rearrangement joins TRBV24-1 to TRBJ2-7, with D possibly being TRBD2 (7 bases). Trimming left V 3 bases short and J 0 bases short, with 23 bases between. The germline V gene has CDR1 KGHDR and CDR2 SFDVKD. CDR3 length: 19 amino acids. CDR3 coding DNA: TGTGCCACCAGTGATCGTGCCTCCCGGGGGGCAGGTCTCTCCTACGAGCAGTACTTC. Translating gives CATSDRASRGAGLSYEQYF.

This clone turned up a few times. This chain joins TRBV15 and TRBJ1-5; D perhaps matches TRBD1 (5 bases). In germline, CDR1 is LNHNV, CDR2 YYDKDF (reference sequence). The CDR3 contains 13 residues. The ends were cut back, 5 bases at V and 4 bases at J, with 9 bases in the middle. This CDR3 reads CATSAGPNQPQHF. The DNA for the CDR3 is TGTGCCACCAGCGCGGGACCTAATCAGCCCCAGCATTTT.

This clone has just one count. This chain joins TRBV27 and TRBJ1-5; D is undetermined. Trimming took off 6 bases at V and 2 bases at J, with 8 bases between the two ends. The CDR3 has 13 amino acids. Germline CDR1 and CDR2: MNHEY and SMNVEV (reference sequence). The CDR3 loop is CASRGFGNQPQHF. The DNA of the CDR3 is TGTGCCAGCAGGGGCTTCGGCAATCAGCCCCAGCATTTT.

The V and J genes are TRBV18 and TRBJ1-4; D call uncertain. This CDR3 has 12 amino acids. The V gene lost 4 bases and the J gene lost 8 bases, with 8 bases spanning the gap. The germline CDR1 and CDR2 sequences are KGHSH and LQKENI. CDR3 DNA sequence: TGTGCCAGCTCACTGGCCCAGGAAAAACTGTTTTTT. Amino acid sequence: CASSLAQEKLFF.

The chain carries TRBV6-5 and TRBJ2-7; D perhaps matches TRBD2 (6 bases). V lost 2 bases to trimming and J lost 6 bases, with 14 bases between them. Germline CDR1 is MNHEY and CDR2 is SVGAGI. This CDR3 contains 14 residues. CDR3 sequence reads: CASSYPGLPGEQYF. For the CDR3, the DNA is TGTGCCAGCAGTTACCCGGGACTCCCCGGCGAGCAGTACTTC.

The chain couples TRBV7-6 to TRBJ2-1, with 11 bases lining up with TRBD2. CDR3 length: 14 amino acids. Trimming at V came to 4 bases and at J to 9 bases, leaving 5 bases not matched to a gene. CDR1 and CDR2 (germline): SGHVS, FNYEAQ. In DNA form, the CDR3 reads TGTGCCAGCAGCTCACTAGCGGGGGCGGTTGAGCAGTTCTTC. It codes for CASSSLAGAVEQFF.

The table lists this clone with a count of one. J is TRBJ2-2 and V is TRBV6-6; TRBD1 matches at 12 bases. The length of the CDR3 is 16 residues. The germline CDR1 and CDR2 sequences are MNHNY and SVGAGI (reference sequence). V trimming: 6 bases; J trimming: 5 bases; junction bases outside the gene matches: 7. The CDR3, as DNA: TGTGCCAGCAGACCCCCGGGACAGGGGGCGACCGGGGAGCTGTTTTTT. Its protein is CASRPPGQGATGELFF.

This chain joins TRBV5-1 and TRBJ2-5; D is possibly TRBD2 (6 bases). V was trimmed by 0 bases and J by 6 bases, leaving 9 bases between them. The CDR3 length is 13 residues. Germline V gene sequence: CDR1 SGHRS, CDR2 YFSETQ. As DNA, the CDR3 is TGCGCCAGCAGCTTGGATGCGGGAAAGACCCAGTACTTC. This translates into CASSLDAGKTQYF.

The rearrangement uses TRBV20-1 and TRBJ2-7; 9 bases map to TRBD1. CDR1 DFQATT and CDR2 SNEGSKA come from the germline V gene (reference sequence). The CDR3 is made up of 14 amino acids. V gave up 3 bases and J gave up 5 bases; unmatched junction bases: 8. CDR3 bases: TGCAGTGCTAGTGGGGTGACAGGGGGAGACGAGCAGTACTTC. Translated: CSASGVTGGDEQYF.

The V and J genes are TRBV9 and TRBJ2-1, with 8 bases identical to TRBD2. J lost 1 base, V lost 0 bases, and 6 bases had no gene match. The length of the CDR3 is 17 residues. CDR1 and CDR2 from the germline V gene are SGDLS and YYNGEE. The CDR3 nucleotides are TGTGCCAGCAGCGTAGCCGGGGGGGGCCCGTCCTACAATGAGCAGTTCTTC. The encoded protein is CASSVAGGGPSYNEQFF. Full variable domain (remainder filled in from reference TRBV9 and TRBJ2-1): DSGVTQTPKHLITATGQRVTLRCSPRSGDLSVYWYQQSLDQGLQFLIQYYNGEERAKGNILERFSAQQFPDLHSELNLSSLELGDSALYFCASSVAGGGPSYNEQFFGPGTRLTVL.